This T cell receptor (beta chain) is from a study of response to subunit inactivated influenza vaccine. The CDR3 covers 17 residues. The germline gives CDR1 SGHAT, CDR2 FQNNGV. With V trimmed by 5 bases and J by 5 bases, 13 bases remained unmatched. Each CDR3 protein gets one entry after TCRdb re-called the RT-PCR reads with MiXCR. This sample has 530,000 or so distinct CDR3 sequences, with 14% found just once. As for this clonotype: The antigen remains unidentified.

Study outcomes and limitations: It was suggested by the authors that few new T cells are recruited by each seasonal influenza vaccination.

Sequencing used PBMCs from blood, obtained roughly 12 days after vaccination. The sequence was collected from a man aged 45-60 years who received an inactivated influenza vaccine. This chain uses TRBV11-2 with TRBJ2-1, with 9 positions matching TRBD2. CDR3 DNA: TGTGCCAGCAGCCGTCAAGGAGCGGGGGGTAACGACAATGAGCAGTTCTTC. As protein: CASSRQGAGGNDNEQFF.